This TCR beta chain was identified in a study of cytomegalovirus exposure and HLA in healthy donors. PCR involved 60 Vbeta and 13 Jbeta primers. Measured with immunoSEQ multiplex PCR; TCRdb has only the in-frame clones, and not every one. The data contain about 99,000 clones, approximately 79% of them singletons. Overall study findings and caveats: Sequencing likely produced, as an artifact, a cluster of highly shared sequence variants. Fewer N-insertions (relative to the approximately 700-donor mean) were reportedly seen in an Asian-associated ancestry cluster in a later analysis.

This CDR3 has 14 amino acids. The V end lost 5 bases, the J end lost 3 bases, and 14 bases lay between the germline ends. Germline-derived CDR1 and CDR2 are MNHEY and SVGAGI. A word on this clone: No antigen is known for it.

The chain combines TRBV6-5 with TRBJ2-7, with no clear D. This clonotype was obtained from a man over 45 in good health and CMV-seropositive. The sequencing sample was made of PBMCs. CDR3 nucleotides: TGTGCCAGCAGTCCTTTCCCCGGTAGCTACGAGCAGTACTTC. Its protein is CASSPFPGSYEQYF.